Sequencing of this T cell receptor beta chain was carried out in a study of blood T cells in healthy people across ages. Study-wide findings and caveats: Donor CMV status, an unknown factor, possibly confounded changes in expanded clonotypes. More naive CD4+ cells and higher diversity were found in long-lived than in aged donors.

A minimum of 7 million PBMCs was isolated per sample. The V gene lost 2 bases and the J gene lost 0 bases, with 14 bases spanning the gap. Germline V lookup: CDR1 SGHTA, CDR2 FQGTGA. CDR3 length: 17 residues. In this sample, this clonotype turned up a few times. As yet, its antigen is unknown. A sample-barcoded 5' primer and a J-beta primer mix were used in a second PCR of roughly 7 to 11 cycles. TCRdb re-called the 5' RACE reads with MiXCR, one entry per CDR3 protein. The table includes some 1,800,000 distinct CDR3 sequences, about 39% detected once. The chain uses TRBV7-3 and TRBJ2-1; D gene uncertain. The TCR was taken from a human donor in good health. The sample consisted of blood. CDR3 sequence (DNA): TGTGCCAGCAGCTTAGAACCGCCGAGGAGCTCCTACAATGAGCAGTTCTTC. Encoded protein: CASSLEPPRSSYNEQFF. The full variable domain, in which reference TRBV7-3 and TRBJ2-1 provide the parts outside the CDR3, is GAGVSQTPSNKVTEKGKYVELRCDPISGHTALYWYRQSLGQGPEFLIYFQGTGAADDSGLPNDRFFAVRPEGSVSTLKIQRTERGDSAVYLCASSLEPPRSSYNEQFFGPGTRLTVL.